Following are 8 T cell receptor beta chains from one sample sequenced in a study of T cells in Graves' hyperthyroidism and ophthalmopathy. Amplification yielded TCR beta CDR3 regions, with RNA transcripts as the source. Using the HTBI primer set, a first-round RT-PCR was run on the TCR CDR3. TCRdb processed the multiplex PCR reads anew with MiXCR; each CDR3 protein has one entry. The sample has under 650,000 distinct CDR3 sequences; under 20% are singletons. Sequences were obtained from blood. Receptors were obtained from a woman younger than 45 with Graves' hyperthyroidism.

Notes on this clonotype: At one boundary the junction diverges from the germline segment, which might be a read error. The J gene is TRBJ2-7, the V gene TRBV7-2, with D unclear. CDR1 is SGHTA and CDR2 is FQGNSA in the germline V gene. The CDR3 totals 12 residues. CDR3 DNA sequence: TGTGCCAGCAGCGTGGGGTCCTTCGAGCAGTACTTC. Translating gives CASSVGSFEQYF.

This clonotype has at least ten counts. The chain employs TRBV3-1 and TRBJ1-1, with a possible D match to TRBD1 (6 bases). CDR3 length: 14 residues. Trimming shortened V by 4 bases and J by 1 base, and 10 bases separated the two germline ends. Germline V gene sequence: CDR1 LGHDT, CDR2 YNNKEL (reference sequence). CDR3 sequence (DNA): TGTGCCAGCAGCCCTAACAGGGAGAACACTGAAGCTTTCTTT. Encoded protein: CASSPNRENTEAFF. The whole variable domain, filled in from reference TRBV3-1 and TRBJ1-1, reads DTAVSQTPKYLVTQMGNDKSIKCEQNLGHDTMYWYKQDSKKFLKIMFSYNNKELIINETVPNRFSPKSPDKAHLNLHINSLELGDSAVYFCASSPNRENTEAFFGQGTRLTVV.

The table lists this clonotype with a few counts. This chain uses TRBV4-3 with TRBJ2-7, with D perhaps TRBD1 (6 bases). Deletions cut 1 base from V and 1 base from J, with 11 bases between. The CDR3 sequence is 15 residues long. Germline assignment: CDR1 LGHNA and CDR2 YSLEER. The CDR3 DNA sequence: TGCGCCAGCAGCCAAGCTTCCAGGGGTTCCTACGAGCAGTACTTC. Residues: CASSQASRGSYEQYF.

The CDR3 here is CASSPPRQINNEQFF. CDR3 coding DNA: TGTGCCAGCAGTCCCCCCCGACAGATAAACAATGAGCAGTTCTTC. The chain links TRBV7-9 to TRBJ2-1; a possible D gene is TRBD1 (5 bases). The CDR3 has 15 residues. CDR1 and CDR2 from the germline V gene are SEHNR and FQNEAQ (reference sequence). Trimming pared 6 bases from V and 5 bases from J, leaving 17 bases between. Complete variable domain (other parts from reference TRBV7-9 and TRBJ2-1): DTGVSQNPRHKITKRGQNVTFRCDPISEHNRLYWYRQTLGQGPEFLTYFQNEAQLEKSRLLSDRFSAERPKGSFSTLEIQRTEQGDSAMYLCASSPPRQINNEQFFGPGTRLTVL.

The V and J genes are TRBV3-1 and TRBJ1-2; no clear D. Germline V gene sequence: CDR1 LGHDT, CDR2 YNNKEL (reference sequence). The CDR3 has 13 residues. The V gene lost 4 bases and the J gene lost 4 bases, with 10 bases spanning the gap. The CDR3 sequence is CASSRFRSYGYTF. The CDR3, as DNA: TGTGCCAGCAGCCGTTTCAGGAGCTATGGCTACACCTTC.

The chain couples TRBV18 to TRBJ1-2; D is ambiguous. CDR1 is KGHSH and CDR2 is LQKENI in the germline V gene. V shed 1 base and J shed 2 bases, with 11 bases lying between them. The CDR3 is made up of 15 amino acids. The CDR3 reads CASSPRKLSNYGYTF. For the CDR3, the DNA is TGTGCCAGCTCACCACGAAAACTGAGCAACTATGGCTACACCTTC.

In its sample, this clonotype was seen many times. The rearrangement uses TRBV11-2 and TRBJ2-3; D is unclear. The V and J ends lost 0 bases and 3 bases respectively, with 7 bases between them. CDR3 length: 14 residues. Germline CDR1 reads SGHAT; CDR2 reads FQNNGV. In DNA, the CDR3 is TGTGCCAGCAGCTTAGATGACCGTACAGATACGCAGTATTTT. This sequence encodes CASSLDDRTDTQYF.

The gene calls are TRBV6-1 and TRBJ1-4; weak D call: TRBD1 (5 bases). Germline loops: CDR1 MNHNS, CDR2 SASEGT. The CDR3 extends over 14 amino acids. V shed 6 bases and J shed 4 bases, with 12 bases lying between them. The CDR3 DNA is TGTGCCAGCAGCCGGGACCGCAATAATGAAAAACTGTTTTTT. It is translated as CASSRDRNNEKLFF.